A single sample is the source of the 17 T cell receptor beta chains below, sequenced in a study of PD-1 and CTLA-4 blockade in melanoma. Profiling relied on immunoSEQ multiplex PCR, and the TCRdb table lists in-frame clones only, not all of them. Of thousands of clones in the sample, 80% are singletons; the top ten hold about 39%. The sample consisted of CD8+ T cells from peripheral blood, taken before anti-PD-1 treatment. All receptors derive from a human donor with melanoma.

The V call is TRBV4-1, the J call TRBJ1-1, with TRBD1 matching over 8 bases. Germline-derived CDR1 and CDR2 are MGHRA and YSYEKL. There are 16 residues in the CDR3. V lost 1 base and J lost 4; bases outside the gene matches: 8. The CDR3 nucleotides read TGCGCCAGCAGCCAAGTCCAGGGGGCACCCGGCACTGAAGCTTTCTTT. Translation: CASSQVQGAPGTEAFF.

The chain combines TRBV11-3 with TRBJ2-2, with D hard to call. The CDR3 has 13 residues. Germline CDR1 is SGHNT and CDR2 is YENEEA. V was trimmed by 1 base and J by 6 bases, leaving 6 bases between them. CDR3 sequence (DNA): TGTGCCAGCAGCTTAGGGCAGTCCGGGGAGCTGTTTTTT. This sequence encodes CASSLGQSGELFF.

This clone has only one observation. V is TRBV7-2 and J is TRBJ2-7; 8 bases are shared with TRBD1. The CDR3 consists of 13 residues. The J segment lost 3 bases and the V segment lost 5 bases, leaving 3 bases of the junction unmatched. CDR1 is SGHTA, CDR2 FQGNSA, per germline. The CDR3 region is CASSTDRVYEQYF. CDR3 nucleotide sequence: TGTGCCAGCAGCACGGACAGGGTCTACGAGCAGTACTTC.

The chain links TRBV5-6 to TRBJ1-1; no reliable D call. This CDR3 spans 12 amino acids. V was trimmed by 2 bases and J by 4 bases, leaving 6 bases between them. Germline-derived CDR1 and CDR2 are SGHDT and YYEEEE. The CDR3 sequence is CASSLRGTEAFF. The CDR3 nucleotides read TGTGCCAGCAGCTTACGGGGCACTGAAGCTTTCTTT.

The J gene is TRBJ1-1, the V gene TRBV19, with TRBD1 as a possible D gene (5 bases). Germline V lookup: CDR1 LNHDA, CDR2 SQIVND (reference sequence). This CDR3 contains 13 residues. Trimming left V 3 bases short and J 1 base short, with 6 bases between. This chain's CDR3 is CASSIQGNTEAFF. In DNA, the CDR3 is TGTGCCAGTAGTATTCAGGGGAACACTGAAGCTTTCTTT.

The rearrangement uses TRBV23-1 and TRBJ1-5, with 9 bases matching TRBD1. TRBV23-1 is an open reading frame, and its role is uncertain. The CDR3 runs 16 residues. V gave up 6 bases and J gave up 2 bases; unmatched junction bases: 8. CDR3 region: CASRNRGLKGNQPQHF. Here the CDR3 DNA reads TGCGCCAGCAGGAACAGGGGGCTCAAGGGCAATCAGCCCCAGCATTTT.

The V call is TRBV5-4, the J call TRBJ2-3, with 7 nucleotides matching TRBD2. J lost 4 bases, V lost 0 bases, and 2 bases had no gene match. The germline gives CDR1 SGHNT, CDR2 YYREEE (reference sequence). This CDR3 contains 14 residues. CDR3 nucleotide sequence: TGTGCCAGCAGCTTGGGGGCGGGGGCAGATACGCAGTATTTT. Translated: CASSLGAGADTQYF.

V and J are TRBV30 and TRBJ1-1; D perhaps matches TRBD1 (5 bases). The length of the CDR3 is 13 residues. The germline gives CDR1 GTSNPN, CDR2 SVGIG (reference sequence). V was trimmed by 0 bases and J by 6 bases, leaving 11 bases between them. The CDR3 DNA reads as TGTGCCTGGAGTGTACTTGGGGCGGCTGAAGCTTTCTTT. It is translated as CAWSVLGAAEAFF.

The chain links TRBV10-3 to TRBJ2-7; 14 nucleotides match TRBD2. The CDR3 length is 16 residues. V lost 2 bases and J lost 5; bases outside the gene matches: 5. CDR1 and CDR2 (germline): ENHRY, SYGVKD. This CDR3 is CAISEPGLAGEDEQYF. In DNA form, the CDR3 reads TGTGCCATCAGTGAGCCGGGACTAGCGGGAGAAGACGAGCAGTACTTC.

The rearrangement links TRBV10-2 to TRBJ1-1; D gene uncertain. This CDR3 region has 18 residues. Germline V gene sequence: CDR1 WSHSY, CDR2 SAAADI. V was pared by 4 bases and J by 3 bases, with 24 bases between. The CDR3 region is CASSVWADSMGRYTEAFF. DNA of the CDR3: TGCGCCAGCAGTGTTTGGGCAGACTCCATGGGTAGGTACACTGAAGCTTTCTTT.

V is TRBV12-3 or TRBV12-4 and J is TRBJ2-1, with D maybe TRBD2 (6 bases). The CDR3 sequence is 13 residues long. V was cut by 6 bases and J by 5 bases, with 11 bases left in between. CDR3 nucleotide sequence: TGTGCCAGCAGCCCGGGACTTAACAATGAGCAGTTCTTC. It encodes CASSPGLNNEQFF.

By sample share, this clone is large. The rearrangement uses TRBV11-2 and TRBJ1-5, with D unresolved. Germline CDR1 is SGHAT and CDR2 is FQNNGV. The CDR3 sequence is 12 residues long. V was trimmed by 0 bases and J by 6 bases, leaving 3 bases between them. CDR3 bases: TGTGCCAGCAGCTTAGAGGGTCAGCCCCAGCATTTT. The encoded protein is CASSLEGQPQHF.

The chain couples TRBV7-9 to TRBJ1-2, with 8 bases fitting TRBD1. Trimming took 6 bases from V and 4 from J; bases not matched to a gene: 16. Germline V gene data show CDR1 as SEHNR and CDR2 as FQNEAQ (reference sequence). The CDR3 extends over 17 amino acids. The CDR3: CASSLSLPQGQAYGYTF. DNA for the CDR3: TGTGCCAGCAGTTTATCCCTACCACAGGGACAGGCCTATGGCTACACCTTC.

This clone came up once. The chain is built from TRBV11-3 and TRBJ2-7; D unresolved. The CDR3 has 12 residues. Per the germline V gene, CDR1 is SGHNT and CDR2 is YENEEA. Trimming shortened V by 4 bases and J by 7 bases, and 11 bases separated the two germline ends. The CDR3 protein is CASSYTTWEQYF. Written as DNA, the CDR3 is TGTGCCAGCAGCTATACTACTTGGGAGCAGTACTTC.

This chain joins TRBV27 and TRBJ1-1; D call uncertain. The CDR3 is 13 residues long. The germline V gene has CDR1 MNHEY and CDR2 SMNVEV (reference sequence). Trimming pared 3 bases from V and 5 bases from J, leaving 10 bases between. CDR3 sequence reads: CASSFSGKTEAFF. The DNA for the CDR3 is TGTGCCAGCAGTTTTTCCGGGAAAACTGAAGCTTTCTTT.

J is TRBJ2-7 and V is TRBV5-6, with 9 bases fitting TRBD1. Germline V gene lookup returns CDR1 SGHDT and CDR2 YYEEEE. The junction had 3 bases not matched to a gene; V was cut back by 4 bases and J by 1 base. CDR3 length: 14 amino acids. The CDR3 spells CASSLGQGSYEQYF. The DNA for the CDR3 is TGTGCCAGCAGCCTGGGACAGGGTTCCTACGAGCAGTACTTC.

The chain carries TRBV7-9 and TRBJ2-3; D gene uncertain. This CDR3 contains 12 residues. V was shortened by 2 bases and J by 5 bases, with 5 bases between the two germline ends. Germline loops: CDR1 SEHNR, CDR2 FQNEAQ (reference sequence). CDR3: CASSLTEDTQYF. As DNA, the CDR3 is TGTGCCAGCAGCTTAACGGAAGATACGCAGTATTTT.